The T cell receptor (beta chain) described here comes from a study of T cells after yellow fever vaccination. The CDR3 consists of 15 residues. Germline CDR1 and CDR2: LGHNA and YNFKEQ. The V end was cut by 2 bases, the J end by 9 bases, with 16 bases between. Template switching with 5'RACE generated the TCR cDNA and added a universal primer site and UMIs. TCRdb reprocessed the 5' RACE reads via MiXCR and lists one record per CDR3 protein. The table records some 600,000 distinct CDR3 sequences, 9% to 15% of them present only once. General study points: Within FACS-sorted repertoires, abundant clonotypes contaminating from the bulk population could be present. At around 96% for CD4 and over 80% for CD8, most primary-vaccination clones showed up again after the booster.

Notes on this clonotype: The antigen is unknown.

This clonotype originated in a man aged 25 to 45 who received the YFV17D yellow fever vaccine. The input for sequencing was PBMCs, taken on the day of the yellow fever booster vaccination. The chain employs TRBV4-2 and TRBJ2-2; D could derive from TRBD1 or TRBD2 (5 bases each). The CDR3 spells CASSQRDRASRELFF. The CDR3 nucleotides read TGTGCCAGCAGCCAACGGGACCGCGCTAGTAGGGAGCTGTTTTTT.